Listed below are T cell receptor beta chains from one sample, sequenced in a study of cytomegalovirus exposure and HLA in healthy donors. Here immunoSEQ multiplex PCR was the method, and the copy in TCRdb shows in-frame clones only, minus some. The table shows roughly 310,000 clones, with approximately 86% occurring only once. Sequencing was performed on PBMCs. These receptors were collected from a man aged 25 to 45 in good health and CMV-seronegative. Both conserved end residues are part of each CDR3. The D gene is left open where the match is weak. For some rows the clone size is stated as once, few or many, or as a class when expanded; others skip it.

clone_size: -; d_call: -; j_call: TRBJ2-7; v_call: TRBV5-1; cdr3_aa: CASSPIRGLSAEQYF; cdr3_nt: TGCGCCAGCAGCCCTATTAGGGGACTGAGCGCCGAGCAGTACTTC
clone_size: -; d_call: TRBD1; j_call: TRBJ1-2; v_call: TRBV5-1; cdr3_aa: CASSFLDRVGGYTF; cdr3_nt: TGCGCCAGCAGCTTCTTAGACAGGGTTGGTGGCTACACCTTC
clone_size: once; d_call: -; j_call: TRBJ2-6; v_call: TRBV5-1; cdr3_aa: CASTGETVSGANVLTF; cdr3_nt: TGCGCCAGCACGGGGGAGACGGTCTCTGGGGCCAACGTCCTGACTTTC
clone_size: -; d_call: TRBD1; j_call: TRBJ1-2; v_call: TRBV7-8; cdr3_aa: CASSIGQGGDYGYTF; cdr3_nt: TGTGCCAGCAGCATAGGACAGGGTGGAGACTATGGCTACACCTTC
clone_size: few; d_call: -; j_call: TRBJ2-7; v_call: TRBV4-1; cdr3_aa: CASSQAGTQTYEQYF; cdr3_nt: TGCGCCAGCAGCCAAGCGGGGACACAGACCTACGAGCAGTACTTC
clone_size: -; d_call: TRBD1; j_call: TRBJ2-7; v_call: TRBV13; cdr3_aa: CASSSGQSSYEQYF; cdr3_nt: TGTGCCAGCAGCTCGGGACAGTCTTCCTACGAGCAGTACTTC
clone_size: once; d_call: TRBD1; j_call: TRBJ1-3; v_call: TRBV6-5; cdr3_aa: CASSSTGGSGNTIYF; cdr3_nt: TGTGCCAGCAGTTCTACAGGGGGCAGTGGAAACACCATATATTTT
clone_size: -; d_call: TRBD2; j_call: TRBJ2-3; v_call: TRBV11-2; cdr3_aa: CASSPPLIAGGPSDTQYF; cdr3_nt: TGTGCCAGCAGCCCCCCCTTGATAGCGGGGGGGCCTTCCGATACGCAGTATTTT
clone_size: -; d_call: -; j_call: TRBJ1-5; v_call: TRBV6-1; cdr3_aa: CASSDQQGSNQPQHF; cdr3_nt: TGTGCCAGCAGTGATCAACAGGGTAGCAATCAGCCCCAGCATTTT
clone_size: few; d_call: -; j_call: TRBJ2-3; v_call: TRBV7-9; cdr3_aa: CASSLRAGADTQSF; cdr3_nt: TGTGCCAGCAGCTTACGGGCAGGGGCAGATACGCAGTCTTTT
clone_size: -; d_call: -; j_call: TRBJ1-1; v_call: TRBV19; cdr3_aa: CASSVTISQEAFF; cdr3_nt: TGTGCCAGTAGTGTCACAATATCCCAGGAAGCTTTCTTT
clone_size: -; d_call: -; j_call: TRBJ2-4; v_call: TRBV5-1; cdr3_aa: CASSPEPGLAKNIQYF; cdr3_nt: TGCGCCAGCAGCCCTGAGCCGGGGTTAGCCAAAAACATTCAGTACTTC
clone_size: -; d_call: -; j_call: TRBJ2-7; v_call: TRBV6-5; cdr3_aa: CASRDSYLYEQYF; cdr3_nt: TGTGCCAGCAGGGACAGTTACCTCTACGAGCAGTACTTC
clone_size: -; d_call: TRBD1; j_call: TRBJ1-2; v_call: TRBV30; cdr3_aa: CAWNPTGKPYGYTF; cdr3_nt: TGTGCCTGGAACCCGACAGGGAAGCCCTATGGCTACACCTTC
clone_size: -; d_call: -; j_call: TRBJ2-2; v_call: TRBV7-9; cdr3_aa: CASSSTTDPSYTGELFF; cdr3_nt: TGTGCCAGCAGCTCCACGACAGACCCCTCGTACACCGGGGAGCTGTTTTTT
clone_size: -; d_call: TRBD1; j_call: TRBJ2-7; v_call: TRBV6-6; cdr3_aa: CASSRDSEKYF; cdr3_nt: TGTGCCAGCAGTCGGGACAGCGAAAAGTACTTC
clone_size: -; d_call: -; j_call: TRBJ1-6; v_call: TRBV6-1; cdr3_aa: CASLKELNSPLHF; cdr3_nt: TGTGCCAGCCTCAAAGAACTTAATTCACCCCTCCACTTT
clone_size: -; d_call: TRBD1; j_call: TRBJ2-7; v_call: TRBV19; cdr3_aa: CASSAGTGEAEQYF; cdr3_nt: TGTGCCAGTAGTGCCGGGACAGGGGAGGCCGAGCAGTACTTC
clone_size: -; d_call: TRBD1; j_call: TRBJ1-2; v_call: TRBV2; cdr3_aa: CASRKGQGWGYTF; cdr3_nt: TGTGCCAGCAGGAAGGGACAGGGGTGGGGCTACACCTTC
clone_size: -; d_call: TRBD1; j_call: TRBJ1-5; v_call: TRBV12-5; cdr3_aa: CASGLADRVQPQHF; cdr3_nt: TGTGCTAGTGGTTTGGCGGACAGGGTGCAGCCCCAGCATTTT
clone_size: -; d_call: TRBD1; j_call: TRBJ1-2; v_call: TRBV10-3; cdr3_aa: CAISGRQGPWYGYTF; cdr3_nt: TGTGCCATCAGTGGGCGACAGGGACCATGGTATGGCTACACCTTC
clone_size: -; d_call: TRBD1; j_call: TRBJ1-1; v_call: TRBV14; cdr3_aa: CASKPTGGRGAEAFF; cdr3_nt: TGTGCCAGCAAGCCAACAGGGGGCAGGGGCGCTGAAGCTTTCTTT
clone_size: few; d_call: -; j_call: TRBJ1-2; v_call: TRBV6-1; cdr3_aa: CASSEGFAGATNYGYTF; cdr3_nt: TGTGCCAGCAGTGAAGGGTTTGCGGGGGCGACTAACTATGGCTACACCTTC
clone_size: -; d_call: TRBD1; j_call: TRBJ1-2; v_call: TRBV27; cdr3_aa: CASSRTGQGNYGYTF; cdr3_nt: TGTGCCAGCAGCAGGACGGGACAGGGAAACTATGGCTACACCTTC
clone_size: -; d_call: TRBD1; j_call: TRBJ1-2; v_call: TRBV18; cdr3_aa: CATRTGSNYGYTF; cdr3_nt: TGTGCCACTCGGACAGGGAGTAACTATGGCTACACCTTC
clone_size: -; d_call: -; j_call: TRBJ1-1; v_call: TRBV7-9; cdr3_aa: CASSLGIGGRNTEAFF; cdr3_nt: TGTGCCAGCAGCTTAGGGATCGGTGGGAGGAACACTGAAGCTTTCTTT
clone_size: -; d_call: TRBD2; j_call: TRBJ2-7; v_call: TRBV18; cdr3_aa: CASSPSGGLFYEQYF; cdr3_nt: TGTGCCAGCTCCCCTAGCGGGGGGCTATTCTACGAGCAGTACTTC
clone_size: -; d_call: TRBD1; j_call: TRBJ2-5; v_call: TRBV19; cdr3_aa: CASSISGTVQETQYF; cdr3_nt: TGTGCCAGTAGTATTTCGGGGACAGTCCAGGAGACCCAGTACTTC
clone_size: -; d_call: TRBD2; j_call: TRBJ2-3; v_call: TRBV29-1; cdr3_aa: CSVGSGGAADTQYF; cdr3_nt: TGCAGCGTTGGTAGCGGGGGGGCCGCAGATACGCAGTATTTT
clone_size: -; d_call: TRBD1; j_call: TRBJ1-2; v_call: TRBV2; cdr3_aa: CASSAGQGSGGYTF; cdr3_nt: TGTGCCAGCAGTGCCGGACAGGGGAGCGGTGGCTACACCTTC
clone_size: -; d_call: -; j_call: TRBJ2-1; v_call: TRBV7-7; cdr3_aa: CASSSGDSQYNEQFF; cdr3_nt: TGTGCCAGCAGCTCGGGGGATTCGCAATACAATGAGCAGTTCTTC
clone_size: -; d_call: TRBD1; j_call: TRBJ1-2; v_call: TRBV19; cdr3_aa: CASSTRTGESYGYTF; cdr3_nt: TGTGCCAGTAGTACTCGGACAGGGGAGAGCTATGGCTACACCTTC
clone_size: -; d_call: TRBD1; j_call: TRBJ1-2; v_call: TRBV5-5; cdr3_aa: CASSLRPYRGGYTF; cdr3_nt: TGTGCCAGCAGCCTAAGACCCTACAGGGGAGGCTACACCTTC
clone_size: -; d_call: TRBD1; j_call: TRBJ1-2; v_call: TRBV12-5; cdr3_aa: CASGLVLGQETGYTF; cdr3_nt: TGTGCTAGTGGTTTGGTACTCGGACAGGAGACGGGCTACACCTTC
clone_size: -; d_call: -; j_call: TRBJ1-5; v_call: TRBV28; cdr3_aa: CASMVDTGTTNQPQHF; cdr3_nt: TGTGCCAGCATGGTAGATACAGGGACTACTAATCAGCCCCAGCATTTT
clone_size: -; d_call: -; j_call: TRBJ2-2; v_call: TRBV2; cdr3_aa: CASRTVRTGELFF; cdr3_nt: TGTGCCAGCAGGACAGTCAGAACCGGGGAGCTGTTTTTT
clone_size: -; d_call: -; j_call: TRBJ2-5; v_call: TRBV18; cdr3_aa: CASSHRVQETQYF; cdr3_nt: TGTGCCAGCTCACACCGGGTCCAAGAGACCCAGTACTTC
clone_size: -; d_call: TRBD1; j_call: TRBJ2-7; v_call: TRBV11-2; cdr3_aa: CASSLGGGQGAREQYF; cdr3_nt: TGTGCCAGCAGCTTAGGGGGCGGGCAGGGGGCGCGTGAGCAGTACTTC
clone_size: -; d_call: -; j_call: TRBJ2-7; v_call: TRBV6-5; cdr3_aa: CASRRGALTSYEQYF; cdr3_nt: TGTGCCAGCAGGCGCGGGGCCCTCACTTCCTACGAGCAGTACTTC
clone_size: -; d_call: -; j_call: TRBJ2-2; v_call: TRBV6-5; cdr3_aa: CASSYGGTRELFF; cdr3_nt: TGTGCCAGCAGTTACGGGGGGACCAGGGAGCTGTTTTTT
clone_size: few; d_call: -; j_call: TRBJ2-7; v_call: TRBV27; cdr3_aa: CASRPGQPQQEQYF; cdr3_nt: TGTGCCAGCAGACCGGGACAACCGCAACAAGAGCAGTACTTC
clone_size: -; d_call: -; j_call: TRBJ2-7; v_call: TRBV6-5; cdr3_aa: CASRQTHNHEQYF; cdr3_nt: TGTGCCAGCCGACAGACACATAACCACGAGCAGTACTTC
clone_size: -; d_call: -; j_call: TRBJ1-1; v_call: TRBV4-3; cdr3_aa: CASSAGENTEAFF; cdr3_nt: TGCGCCAGCAGTGCCGGGGAAAACACTGAAGCTTTCTTT
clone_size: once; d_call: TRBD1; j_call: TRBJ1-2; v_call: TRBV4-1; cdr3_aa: CASKGLGGVNLDGYTF; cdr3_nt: TGCGCCAGCAAAGGATTAGGGGGCGTCAATTTAGATGGCTACACCTTC
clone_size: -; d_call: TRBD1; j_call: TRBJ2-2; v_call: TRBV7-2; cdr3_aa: CASSLAGTVTGELFF; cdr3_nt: TGTGCCAGCAGCTTAGCGGGGACAGTAACCGGGGAGCTGTTTTTT
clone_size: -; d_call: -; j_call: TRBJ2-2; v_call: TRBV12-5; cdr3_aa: CASGSRNTGELFF; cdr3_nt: TGTGCTAGTGGTTCCAGAAACACCGGGGAGCTGTTTTTT
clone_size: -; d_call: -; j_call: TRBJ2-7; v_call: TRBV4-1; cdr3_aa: CASSPSDIQGSYEQYF; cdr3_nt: TGCGCCAGCAGCCCGTCAGATATACAGGGCTCCTACGAGCAGTACTTC
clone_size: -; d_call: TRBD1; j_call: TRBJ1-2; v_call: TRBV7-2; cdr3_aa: CASSRPRDRGSYGYTF; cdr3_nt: TGTGCCAGCAGCCGTCCCCGGGACAGAGGGTCCTATGGCTACACCTTC
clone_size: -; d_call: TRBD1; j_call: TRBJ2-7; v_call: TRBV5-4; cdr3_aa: CASSRAAGGNEQYF; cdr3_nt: TGTGCCAGCAGCCGCGCCGCAGGGGGAAACGAGCAGTACTTC
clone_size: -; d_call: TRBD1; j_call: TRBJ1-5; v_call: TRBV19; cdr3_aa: CASSTTGGGQPQHF; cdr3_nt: TGTGCCAGTAGTACGACAGGGGGCGGTCAGCCCCAGCATTTT
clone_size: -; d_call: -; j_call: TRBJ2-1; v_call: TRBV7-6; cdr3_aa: CASSFRPSSYNEQFF; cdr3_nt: TGTGCCAGCAGCTTCCGCCCCAGCTCCTACAATGAGCAGTTCTTC
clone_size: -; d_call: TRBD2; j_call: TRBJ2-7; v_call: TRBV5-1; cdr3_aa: CASSLTSGTYEQYF; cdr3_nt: TGCGCCAGCAGCTTGACTAGCGGAACCTACGAGCAGTACTTC
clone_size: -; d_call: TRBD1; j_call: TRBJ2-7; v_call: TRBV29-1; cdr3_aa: CSVETGDSTGGQYF; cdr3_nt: TGCAGCGTAGAGACAGGGGACTCGACGGGCGGGCAGTACTTC
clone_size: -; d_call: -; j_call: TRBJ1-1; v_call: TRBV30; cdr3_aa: CAWSAGILTEAFF; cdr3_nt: TGTGCCTGGAGCGCCGGGATACTCACTGAAGCTTTCTTT